These 14 T cell receptor beta chains were all obtained from the same sample, sequenced in a study of T-cell memory formation after mild COVID-19. TCRdb used MiXCR to reprocess the 5' RACE reads, holding one entry per CDR3 protein. This repertoire shows around 310,000 distinct CDR3 sequences, 20% to 25% found once; its top ten account for approximately 22%. The sample was PBMCs or a T cell subset sorted from them (not recorded which). The receptors come from a man aged 18 to 30 who had mild COVID-19 (a few samples of this study predate the infection). Cell type and time point are not known.

This clonotype was picked up a small number of times. The CDR3 reads CAIRPRGSGGPSFGNEQFF. CDR3 DNA sequence: TGTGCCATCAGGCCCCGTGGTAGCGGGGGGCCTAGTTTTGGCAATGAGCAGTTCTTC. V gene TRBV10-3 combines with J gene TRBJ2-1, with 10 positions matching TRBD2. There are 19 residues in the CDR3. V gave up 6 bases and J gave up 6 bases; unmatched junction bases: 20. The germline V gene has CDR1 ENHRY and CDR2 SYGVKD.

This clonotype was counted between two and nine times. This sequence joins TRBV27 and TRBJ2-6; D is unclear. Trimming pared 2 bases from V and 4 bases from J, leaving 9 bases between. The CDR3 has 15 residues. Germline lookup yields CDR1 MNHEY and CDR2 SMNVEV (reference sequence). CDR3 protein: CASSLRGTGANVLTF. The CDR3 coding sequence is TGTGCCAGCAGTTTACGAGGCACGGGGGCCAACGTCCTGACTTTC.

This clonotype was seen a few times. The junction departs from the called germline gene at one end, perhaps through a read error. This chain uses TRBV25-1 with TRBJ1-1, with D possibly TRBD1 on 5 matching bases. Germline V gene data show CDR1 as MGHDK and CDR2 as SYGVNS. CDR3 length: 15 residues. The CDR3 coding sequence is TGTGCCAGCAGCCGCTTGGAGGGACTGAACACTGAAGCCTTCTTT. Its protein product is CASSRLEGLNTEAFF.

The V call is TRBV5-6, the J call TRBJ1-3; 7 bases are a match to TRBD1. The junction had 7 bases not matched to a gene; V was cut back by 4 bases and J by 6 bases. In germline, CDR1 is SGHDT, CDR2 YYEEEE. The CDR3 spans 14 residues. CDR3 in DNA: TGTGCCAGCAGCCGGATGGGACAGCAAAACACCATATATTTT. Protein product: CASSRMGQQNTIYF. Using reference TRBV5-6 and TRBJ1-3 for the parts outside the CDR3, the full variable domain is DAGVTQSPTHLIKTRGQQVTLRCSPKSGHDTVSWYQQALGQGPQFIFQYYEEEERQRGNFPDRFSGHQFPNYSSELNVNALLLGDSALYLCASSRMGQQNTIYFGEGSWLTVV.

This clonotype was seen more than once but under ten times. V and J are TRBV4-1 and TRBJ2-1; no reliable D call. This CDR3 is built from 15 residues. Trimming stripped 1 base from V and 8 bases from J, with 15 bases between. Germline V gives CDR1 MGHRA, CDR2 YSYEKL. The DNA for the CDR3 is TGCGCCAGCAGCCAAGGGGTAGTAGCCACGCATGAGCAGTTCTTC. Translation gives CASSQGVVATHEQFF.

V usage is TRBV4-1 and J usage is TRBJ1-5; D unresolved. The CDR3 runs 14 residues. V shed 4 bases and J shed 5 bases, with 12 bases lying between them. The germline CDR1 and CDR2 sequences are MGHRA and YSYEKL. CDR3 DNA sequence: TGCGCCAGCAGCCGAGTTGGGGAAGATCAGCCCCAGCATTTT. It is translated as CASSRVGEDQPQHF.

This clonotype was counted many times. The rearrangement joins TRBV7-3 to TRBJ2-3, with a weak D call TRBD2 (5 bases). CDR3 length equals 11 residues. Germline CDR1 SGHTA, CDR2 FQGTGA. The V end lost 5 bases, the J end lost 6 bases, and 6 bases lay between the germline ends. CDR3 coding DNA: TGTGCCAGCAGCCGCGGGGATACGCAGTATTTT. Its translation: CASSRGDTQYF.

This chain uses TRBV2 with TRBJ2-1; D unresolved. Germline CDR1 reads SNHLY; CDR2 reads FYNNEI. Trimming stripped 5 bases from V and 9 bases from J, with 11 bases between. The CDR3 is made up of 12 amino acids. The CDR3, as DNA: TGTGCCAGCAGTTTGGACCAACTTGAGCAGTTCTTC. Protein sequence: CASSLDQLEQFF. The whole variable domain, filled in from reference TRBV2 and TRBJ2-1, reads EPEVTQTPSHQVTQMGQEVILRCVPISNHLYFYWYRQILGQKVEFLVSFYNNEISEKSEIFDDQFSVERPDGSNFTLKIRSTKLEDSAMYFCASSLDQLEQFFGPGTRLTVL.

This clonotype was observed at least ten times. This chain connects TRBV6-5 to TRBJ2-5, with D perhaps TRBD1 (6 bases). V gave up 0 bases and J gave up 4 bases, with 9 bases separating them. The CDR3 has 14 amino acids. Germline CDR1 MNHEY, CDR2 SVGAGI. DNA of the CDR3: TGTGCCAGCAGTTACTCGGGCAGGGGAGAGACCCAGTACTTC. Amino acids: CASSYSGRGETQYF.

The rearrangement uses TRBV5-1 and TRBJ2-7; D might be TRBD2 (5 bases). Trimming removed 5 bases from V and 4 bases from J, with 10 bases in between. This CDR3 region has 12 residues. The V gene's germline CDR1 is SGHRS and CDR2 YFSETQ. The CDR3 DNA follows: TGCGCCAGCAGGTTCGGGGAATACGAGCAGTACTTC. Translating gives CASRFGEYEQYF.

This rearrangement joins TRBV5-1 to TRBJ2-3; D gene ambiguous. V was cut by 6 bases and J by 2 bases, with 7 bases left in between. The V gene's germline CDR1 is SGHRS and CDR2 YFSETQ. This CDR3 region has 12 residues. CDR3 sequence: CASKSDTDTQYF. The CDR3 region has the DNA TGCGCCAGCAAGTCCGACACAGATACGCAGTATTTT.

This clonotype was found a few times. CDR3 residues: CATSDATGVGYTF. The DNA of the CDR3 is TGTGCCACCAGTGATGCGACAGGGGTTGGCTACACCTTC. The chain carries TRBV24-1 and TRBJ1-2, with 8 bases fitting TRBD1. V lost 3 bases and J lost 7; bases outside the gene matches: 3. This CDR3 is built from 13 residues. CDR1 KGHDR and CDR2 SFDVKD come from the germline V gene.

The chain joins TRBV12-3 or TRBV12-4 to TRBJ1-1, with TRBD1 as a possible D gene (6 bases). The V end was cut by 7 bases, the J end by 0 bases, with 12 bases between. The CDR3 contains 14 residues. This CDR3 is CASKQGGMNTEAFF. CDR3 nucleotides: TGTGCCAGCAAACAGGGTGGGATGAACACTGAAGCTTTCTTT.

The chain is built from TRBV7-6 and TRBJ2-1; D is possibly TRBD1 or TRBD2 (5 bases each). The CDR3 runs 15 residues. In germline, CDR1 is SGHVS, CDR2 FNYEAQ. Trimming stripped 1 base from V and 6 bases from J, with 13 bases between. Written as DNA, the CDR3 is TGTGCCAGCAGCTTAGAAATGGGGGTCCGCAATGAGCAGTTCTTC. Translation gives CASSLEMGVRNEQFF. Using reference TRBV7-6 and TRBJ2-1 for the parts outside the CDR3, the full variable domain is GAGVSQSPRYKVTKRGQDVALRCDPISGHVSLYWYRQALGQGPEFLTYFNYEAQQDKSGLPNDRFSAERPEGSISTLTIQRTEQRDSAMYRCASSLEMGVRNEQFFGPGTRLTVL.